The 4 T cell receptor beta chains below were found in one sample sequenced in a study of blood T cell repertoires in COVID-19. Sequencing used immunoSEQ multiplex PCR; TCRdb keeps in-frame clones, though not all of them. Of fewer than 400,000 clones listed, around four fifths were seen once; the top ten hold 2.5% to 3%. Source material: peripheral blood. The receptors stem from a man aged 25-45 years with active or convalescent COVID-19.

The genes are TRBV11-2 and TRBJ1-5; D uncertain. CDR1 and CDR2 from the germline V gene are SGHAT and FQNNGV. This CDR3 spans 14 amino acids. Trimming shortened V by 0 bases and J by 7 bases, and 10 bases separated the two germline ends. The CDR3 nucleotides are TGTGCCAGCAGCTTAGATCGGGGTTTGCAGCCCCAGCATTTT. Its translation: CASSLDRGLQPQHF.

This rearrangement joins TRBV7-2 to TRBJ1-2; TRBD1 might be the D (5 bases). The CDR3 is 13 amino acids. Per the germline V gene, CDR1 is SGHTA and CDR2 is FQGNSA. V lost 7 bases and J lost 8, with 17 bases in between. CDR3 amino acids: CASTRSSGTGYTF. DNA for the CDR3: TGTGCCAGCACTCGTTCCAGCGGGACGGGCTACACCTTC.

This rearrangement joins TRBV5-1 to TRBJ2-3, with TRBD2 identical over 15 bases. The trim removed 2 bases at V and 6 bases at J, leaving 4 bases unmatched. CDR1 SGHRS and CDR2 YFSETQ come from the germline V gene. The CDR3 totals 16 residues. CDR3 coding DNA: TGCGCCAGCAGCTTTCAAGGACTAGCGGGAGGGGATACGCAGTATTTT. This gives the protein CASSFQGLAGGDTQYF.

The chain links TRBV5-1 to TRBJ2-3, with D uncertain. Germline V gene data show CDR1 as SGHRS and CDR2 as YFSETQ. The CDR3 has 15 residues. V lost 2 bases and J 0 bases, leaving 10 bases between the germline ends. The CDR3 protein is CASSFDVASTDTQYF. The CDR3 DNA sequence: TGCGCCAGCAGCTTTGACGTAGCTAGCACAGATACGCAGTATTTT.